These 4 T cell receptor beta chains were all obtained from the same sample, sequenced in a study of T-cell reconstitution after alpha-beta-depleted transplantation in children. Preparation of the TCRbeta library involved a method that used unique molecular identifiers. Via MiXCR, TCRdb re-called the PCR reads, giving one row per CDR3 protein. This sample yields about 110,000 distinct CDR3 sequences, of which 10% to 13% are seen a single time; under 35% belongs to the top ten. The sample here was PBMCs, taken before TCRalphabeta/CD19-depleted stem cell transplant. These receptors were taken from a boy aged 2 to 10 with acute lymphoblastic leukemia, due to receive a stem cell transplant.

This clonotype was counted many times. This chain uses TRBV7-8 with TRBJ2-3; 10 nucleotides match TRBD2. J gave up 9 bases and V 4 bases, and 10 bases lay outside the gene matches. The CDR3 length is 15 residues. CDR1 and CDR2 from the germline V gene are SGHVS and FQNEAQ. The CDR3 reads CASSYPSGRSVTQYF. The CDR3 DNA reads as TGTGCCAGCAGCTACCCTAGCGGGAGAAGCGTCACGCAGTATTTT.

This clonotype was detected only a few times. The J gene is TRBJ2-1, the V gene TRBV9; D gene unclear. This CDR3 has 13 residues. V was pared by 0 bases and J by 8 bases, with 9 bases between. CDR1 is SGDLS, CDR2 YYNGEE, per germline. CDR3 in DNA: TGTGCCAGCAGCGTAGGTCGAGAGCATGAGCAGTTCTTC. This translates into CASSVGREHEQFF. Combining the CDR3 with reference TRBV9 and TRBJ2-1 gives the whole variable domain DSGVTQTPKHLITATGQRVTLRCSPRSGDLSVYWYQQSLDQGLQFLIQYYNGEERAKGNILERFSAQQFPDLHSELNLSSLELGDSALYFCASSVGREHEQFFGPGTRLTVL.

This clonotype appeared a few times. The chain links TRBV20-1 to TRBJ2-3; no clear D gene. Germline V lookup: CDR1 DFQATT, CDR2 SNEGSKA (reference sequence). Deletions cut 6 bases from V and 4 bases from J, with 17 bases between. The CDR3 is 14 residues long. Here the CDR3 reads CSARGEIWSDTQYF. The CDR3 nucleotides read TGCAGTGCGCGAGGCGAGATATGGTCAGATACGCAGTATTTT.

The chain joins TRBV2 to TRBJ2-7; TRBD1 aligns across 8 bases. The CDR3 consists of 17 residues. Germline V gene sequence: CDR1 SNHLY, CDR2 FYNNEI. V dropped 7 bases and J dropped 2; count of bases not matched to a gene: 16. CDR3 DNA: TGTGCCAGCAAGGGACGTTTTAGGACAGGGATAGCCTACGAGCAGTACTTC. This gives the protein CASKGRFRTGIAYEQYF.